A selection of T cell receptor beta chains follows, all from one sample in a study of PD-1 blockade in classical Hodgkin lymphoma. Method: immunoSEQ multiplex PCR; TCRdb's copy keeps in-frame clones and lacks some. The sample has tens of thousands of clones, roughly 76% seen once; the top ten hold 3.9%. The sequenced sample was peripheral blood mononuclear cells (PBMCs), obtained before the fourth cycle of nivolumab. The receptors come from a human donor with classical Hodgkin lymphoma. CDR3s include the opening cysteine and the closing phenylalanine or tryptophan. Some rows mark clone size as missing; the rest say once, few, many or name a class of expanded clone.

J: TRBJ1-5
V: TRBV15
size: -
CDR3: CATSTRQGGQPQHF

J: TRBJ2-2
V: TRBV5-1
size: -
CDR3: CASSLPGPGSARELFF

J: TRBJ2-3
V: TRBV9
size: -
CDR3: CASSVIGVGGITDTQYF

J: TRBJ1-6
V: TRBV7-2
size: -
CDR3: CASSFTGAGYRNSPLHF

J: TRBJ2-7
V: TRBV10-3
size: once
CDR3: CAIEDRDSYEQYF

J: TRBJ1-1
V: TRBV5-4
size: once
CDR3: CASKVQGAKAFF

J: TRBJ2-5
V: TRBV4-3
size: once
CDR3: CASSPGAGGSGQETQYF

J: TRBJ1-4
V: TRBV27
size: -
CDR3: CASASVGGGEKLFF

J: TRBJ2-7
V: TRBV5-4
size: once
CDR3: CASSQQLAGVTYEQYF

J: TRBJ2-1
V: TRBV10-3
size: -
CDR3: CATKLAGGRNEQFF

J: TRBJ2-7
V: TRBV30
size: -
CDR3: CAWGTESSYEQYF

J: TRBJ1-5
V: TRBV4-2
size: once
CDR3: CASSPTLSAGTVHQPQHF

J: TRBJ2-2
V: TRBV9
size: -
CDR3: CASSVLTSGELFF

J: TRBJ2-2
V: TRBV5-4
size: -
CDR3: CASSFRGAGGELFF

J: TRBJ1-2
V: TRBV30
size: once
CDR3: CAWHQTGLGGYTF

J: TRBJ2-7
V: TRBV7-2
size: once
CDR3: CASSLYPTGAYEQYF

J: TRBJ1-2
V: TRBV6-1
size: -
CDR3: CASSAGPSNYGYTF